This TCR beta chain came from a study of T cells in localized non-small cell lung cancer. Regarding the study as a whole: Uninvolved adjacent lung, not tumor, had the highest T cell clonality. The tumor had only one region sequenced, so heterogeneity remains possible. Paired adjacent lung recovered a median roughly 50 of the top 100 tumor clones. Blood T cell density predicted longer survival; adjacent-lung clonality, shorter.

About this clone: Its antigen is currently unknown.

Germline V CDR1 and CDR2: SGHAT, FQDESV (reference sequence). This CDR3 is built from 15 residues. Trimming removed 5 bases from V and 7 bases from J; junction bases left unmatched: 10. The data were produced by immunoSEQ multiplex PCR, yet TCRdb's version contains in-frame clones alone and is incomplete. The table includes roughly 16,000 clones, around 83% detected once. The rearrangement links TRBV11-1 to TRBJ2-1, with TRBD1 identical over 8 bases. The TCR sequence derives from a male donor aged 60 or over with stage I lung adenocarcinoma. The sample consisted of peripheral blood, taken before any cancer treatment. CDR3 sequence reads: CASSPPGQGRNEQFF. CDR3 sequence (DNA): TGTGCCAGCAGCCCCCCCGGACAGGGTCGGAATGAGCAGTTCTTC.